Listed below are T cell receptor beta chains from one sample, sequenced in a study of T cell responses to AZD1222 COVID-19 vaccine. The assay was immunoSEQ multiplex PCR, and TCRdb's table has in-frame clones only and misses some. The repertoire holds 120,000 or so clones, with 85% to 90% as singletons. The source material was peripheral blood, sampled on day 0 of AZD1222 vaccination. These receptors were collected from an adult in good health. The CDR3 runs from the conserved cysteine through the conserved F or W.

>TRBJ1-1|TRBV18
CASSPGKRNTEAFF
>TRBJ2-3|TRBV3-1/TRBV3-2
CASSQPGVDTQYF
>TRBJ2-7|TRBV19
CASSNQAGYEQYF
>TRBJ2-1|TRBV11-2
CASSLDLSGGAGNEQFF
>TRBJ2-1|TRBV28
CASRGLAGDRNEQFF
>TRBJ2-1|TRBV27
CASSGITSGRGNEQFF
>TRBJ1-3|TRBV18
CASSPPSEGGNTIYF
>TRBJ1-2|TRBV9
CASNRGGDNYGYTF
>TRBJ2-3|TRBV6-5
CASRRTGTSTDTQYF
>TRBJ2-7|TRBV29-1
CSALAGNTYEQYF
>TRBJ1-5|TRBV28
CASSSNNRDGYQPQHF
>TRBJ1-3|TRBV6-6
CASSYDRNGNTIYF
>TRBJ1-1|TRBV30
CAWSRGIGYTEAFF
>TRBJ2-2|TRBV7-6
CASSPRAMNTGELFF
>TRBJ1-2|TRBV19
CASSSRQGANYGYTF
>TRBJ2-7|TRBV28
CASSLGGYEQYF
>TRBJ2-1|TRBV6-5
CASSLAGSSYNEQFF
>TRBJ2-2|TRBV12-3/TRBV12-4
CASSFLVRELFF
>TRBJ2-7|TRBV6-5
CASRNRDRGSYEQYF
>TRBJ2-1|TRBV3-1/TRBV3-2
CASSQGARSSYNEQFF
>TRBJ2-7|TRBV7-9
CASSLIGGNEQYF
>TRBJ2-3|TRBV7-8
CASRKGGGDTQYF
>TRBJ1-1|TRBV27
CASSFDRVNAFF
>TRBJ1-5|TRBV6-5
CASSRDSLQPQHF
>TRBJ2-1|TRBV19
CASSIGQGNDEQFF
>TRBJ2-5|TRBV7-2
CASSSTGTPQETQYF